A single sample gave rise to the 26 T cell receptor beta chains below, sequenced in a study of neurological immune-mediated disorders. Time point defined: longitudinal time-point 3. Each CDR3 protein is one row after TCRdb ran MiXCR on the 5' RACE reads. Altogether about 50,000 distinct CDR3 sequences are present, roughly 8.3% being singletons, with the ten largest covering under 2.5%. Sequencing was performed on PBMCs. The source of these receptors is a woman in her thirties or forties in good health.

Ten or more counts support this clonotype. The chain uses TRBV21-1 and TRBJ2-7; the table's D gene call, TRBD1, was not cross checked with the DNA. TRBV21-1 is recorded as a pseudogene. The CDR3 covers 14 residues. The CDR3 is CASLTGQRSYEQYF. The CDR3 nucleotides are TGTGCCAGCCTGACGGGACAGCGATCCTACGAGCAGTACTTC.

Many counts were recorded for this clonotype. CDR3 in amino acids: CASRTSGGAESSYEQYF. CDR3 nucleotide sequence: TGCGCCAGTCGTACTAGCGGGGGGGCCGAAAGTTCCTACGAGCAGTACTTC. The chain employs TRBV5-1 and TRBJ2-7; 13 bases fit TRBD2. Per the germline V gene, CDR1 is SGHRS and CDR2 is YFSETQ. There are 17 residues in the CDR3. The trim removed 8 bases at V and 1 base at J, leaving 12 bases unmatched.

This clonotype was counted between two and nine times. V is TRBV5-1 and J is TRBJ2-6; no clear D. CDR3 length: 17 residues. Germline V gene lookup returns CDR1 SGHRS and CDR2 YFSETQ. V lost 4 bases to trimming and J lost 2 bases, with 16 bases between them. CDR3 sequence (DNA): TGCGCCAGCAGCGCGCAGACATCGGACCCTGGGGCCAACGTCCTGACTTTC. This encodes CASSAQTSDPGANVLTF.

In its sample, this clonotype was seen many times. The chain couples TRBV5-1 to TRBJ2-7; the match to TRBD2 covers 9 bases. Per germline, CDR1 SGHRS and CDR2 YFSETQ. J gave up 2 bases and V 5 bases, and 5 bases lay outside the gene matches. The CDR3 extends over 14 amino acids. As DNA, the CDR3 is TGCGCCAGCAGGAGGAGCGGGGGGCCCTACGAGCAGTACTTC. Translating it yields CASRRSGGPYEQYF.

This clonotype was counted between two and nine times. The CDR3, as DNA: TGTGCCACCAGTGCCCCAGGGGCAAATCAGCCCCAGCATTTT. The encoded protein is CATSAPGANQPQHF. The rearrangement uses TRBV24-1 and TRBJ1-5, with D perhaps TRBD1 (6 bases). The germline gives CDR1 KGHDR, CDR2 SFDVKD. The CDR3 sequence is 14 residues long. V was trimmed by 5 bases and J by 4 bases, leaving 11 bases between them.

This chain connects TRBV6-1 to TRBJ1-1; D possibly corresponds to TRBD1 (5 bases). This CDR3 is 15 amino acids long. The ends were cut back, 4 bases at V and 4 bases at J, with 16 bases in the middle. The germline CDR1 and CDR2 sequences are MNHNS and SASEGT. CDR3 amino acids: CASSAVQGGGTEAFF. The CDR3 DNA reads TGTGCCAGCAGTGCAGTCCAGGGAGGTGGCACTGAAGCTTTCTTT.

This clonotype was observed many times. CDR3 in amino acids: CATRDSSGNTIYF. In DNA form, the CDR3 reads TGTGCCACCAGAGACAGCTCTGGAAACACCATATATTTT. The genes are TRBV24-1 and TRBJ1-3, with D maybe TRBD1 (5 bases). The CDR3 runs to 13 residues. The ends were cut back, 7 bases at V and 0 bases at J, with 6 bases in the middle. Germline values: CDR1 KGHDR, CDR2 SFDVKD.

This clonotype showed up many times. This rearrangement joins TRBV24-1 to TRBJ2-2, with a possible D match to TRBD1 (6 bases). V was trimmed by 7 bases and J by 1 base, leaving 12 bases between them. CDR1 is KGHDR, CDR2 SFDVKD, per germline. CDR3 size: 15 residues. The CDR3 loop reads CATRGPGQNTGELFF. The CDR3 DNA reads TGTGCCACCAGGGGACCGGGACAGAACACCGGGGAGCTGTTTTTT.

Ten or more counts support this clonotype. The chain has TRBV6-2 or TRBV6-3 and TRBJ1-5; TRBD1 matches at 11 bases. Germline values: CDR1 MNHEY, CDR2 SVGEGT. V gave up 4 bases and J gave up 4 bases; unmatched junction bases: 6. This CDR3 spans 16 amino acids. DNA for the CDR3: TGTGCCAGCAGTTCCCGGACAGGGGGCCCGAATCAGCCCCAGCATTTT. Translation: CASSSRTGGPNQPQHF.

About this clonotype itself: A much larger clone lies a single base off, so this may be a read error. The genes are TRBV6-5 and TRBJ1-1; 7 nucleotides agree with TRBD1. Trimming removed 10 bases from V and 6 bases from J; junction bases left unmatched: 17. Germline CDR1 MNHEY, CDR2 SVGAGI. The CDR3 totals 15 residues. The CDR3 spells CATRRAGGVLAEAFF. CDR3 DNA sequence: TGTGCCACCCGGAGGGCAGGGGGGGTCCTGGCTGAAGCTTTCTTT.

This clonotype has a count of ten or more. The chain joins TRBV5-1 to TRBJ1-2; 8 bases agree with TRBD1. CDR1 and CDR2 (germline): SGHRS, YFSETQ. This CDR3 is 15 amino acids long. V lost 0 bases to trimming and J lost 12 bases; unmatched junction nucleotides: 13. CDR3: CASSLAPDRAHHHTF. CDR3 nucleotide sequence: TGCGCCAGCAGCTTGGCCCCGGACAGGGCCCACCACCACACCTTC.

This clonotype was seen ten or more times. The rearrangement joins TRBV12-3 or TRBV12-4 to TRBJ1-6, with D perhaps TRBD1 (6 bases). Trimming took 3 bases from V and 3 from J, leaving 12 bases between them. The CDR3 totals 16 residues. CDR3 sequence: CASSFDRPYYNSPLHF. As DNA, the CDR3 is TGTGCCAGCAGTTTCGACAGGCCCTACTATAATTCACCCCTCCACTTT.

This clonotype showed up many times. The rearrangement uses TRBV5-1 and TRBJ2-1; no clear D. The CDR3 is 12 amino acids. The germline V gene has CDR1 SGHRS and CDR2 YFSETQ. V was cut by 0 bases and J by 10 bases, with 8 bases left in between. CDR3 nucleotide sequence: TGCGCCAGCAGCTTGGGTTCCACGGAGCAGTTCTTC. Protein sequence: CASSLGSTEQFF.

With regard to this clonotype: One base away lies a much larger clone, so this may be a sequencing read error. The chain employs TRBV13 and TRBJ1-1, with TRBD1 matching 9 bases. Germline V gene lookup returns CDR1 PRHDT and CDR2 FYEKMQ (reference sequence). The CDR3 length is 15 residues. The CDR3 DNA reads TGTGCCAGCAGCGTCGGACAGGGGATGAACACTGAAACTTTCTTT. Its protein is CASSVGQGMNTETFF. Full variable domain (remainder filled in from reference TRBV13 and TRBJ1-1): AAGVIQSPRHLIKEKRETATLKCYPIPRHDTVYWYQQGPGQDPQFLISFYEKMQSDKGSIPDRFSAQQFSDYHSELNMSSLELGDSALYFCASSVGQGMNTETFFGQGTRLTVV.

This clonotype was found many times. The J gene is TRBJ2-7, the V gene TRBV21-1. TRBV21-1 is a listed pseudogene. CDR3 length equals 11 residues. CDR3: CASSDTYEQYF. CDR3 in DNA: TGTGCCAGCAGCGACACCTACGAGCAGTACTTC.

This clonotype was detected many times. The rearrangement uses TRBV5-1 and TRBJ2-1; D is perhaps TRBD2 (5 bases). CDR1 is SGHRS and CDR2 is YFSETQ in the germline V gene. Deletions cut 0 bases from V and 0 bases from J, with 16 bases between. There are 18 residues in the CDR3. CDR3 nucleotides: TGCGCCAGCAGCTTGGCCGAGACCTCTGGGAGCTCCTACAATGAGCAGTTCTTC. It codes for CASSLAETSGSSYNEQFF.

Many counts were recorded for this clonotype. The V call is TRBV6-5, the J call TRBJ1-4; D possibly corresponds to TRBD1 (5 bases). This CDR3 spans 15 amino acids. Germline CDR1 MNHEY, CDR2 SVGAGI. V lost 5 bases to trimming and J lost 3 bases, with 13 bases between them. CDR3: CASSPSGQPNEKLFF. The CDR3 nucleotides read TGTGCCAGCAGTCCTTCCGGACAACCTAATGAAAAACTGTTTTTT.

The V call is TRBV7-9, the J call TRBJ2-5; D unclear. This CDR3 spans 12 amino acids. The V end lost 0 bases, the J end lost 5 bases, and 4 bases lay between the germline ends. CDR1 and CDR2 (germline): SEHNR, FQNEAQ (reference sequence). The CDR3 here is CASSLAWETQYF. CDR3 nucleotide sequence: TGTGCCAGCAGCTTAGCATGGGAGACCCAGTACTTC.

This clonotype was seen at least ten times. The CDR3 bases are TGTGCCATCAGTGAGTTCGCCATTTCCACTGAAGCTTTCTTT. This gives the protein CAISEFAISTEAFF. The chain combines TRBV10-3 with TRBJ1-1; D is unclear. The V gene lost 1 base and the J gene lost 4 bases, with 10 bases spanning the gap. Per the germline V gene, CDR1 is ENHRY and CDR2 is SYGVKD. This CDR3 is built from 14 residues.

The sample holds many counts of this clonotype. The chain links TRBV20-1 to TRBJ2-7; the D gene is possibly TRBD1 (6 bases). Germline V gene sequence: CDR1 DFQATT, CDR2 SNEGSKA (reference sequence). The CDR3 extends over 14 amino acids. V was trimmed by 6 bases and J by 2 bases, leaving 17 bases between them. The CDR3: CSAITQGQTYEQYF. The CDR3 bases are TGCAGTGCAATTACTCAGGGACAAACCTACGAGCAGTACTTC.

The chain joins TRBV7-2 to TRBJ1-5; D is ambiguous. V lost 5 bases and J lost 1, with 12 bases in between. Germline CDR1 is SGHTA and CDR2 is FQGNSA. The CDR3 loop spans 15 amino acids. The CDR3 region is CASSRTELSNQPQHF. In DNA form, the CDR3 reads TGTGCCAGCAGCCGTACAGAATTGAGCAATCAGCCCCAGCATTTT.

This clonotype was seen many times. The genes are TRBV4-3 and TRBJ1-1; D remains ambiguous. CDR1 LGHNA and CDR2 YSLEER come from the germline V gene. Trimming removed 0 bases from V and 0 bases from J, with 5 bases in between. This CDR3 contains 14 residues. The CDR3 nucleotides are TGCGCCAGCAGCCAAGAGAGGGTGAACACTGAAGCTTTCTTT. It specifies CASSQERVNTEAFF.

This clonotype was picked up many times. The gene calls are TRBV21-1 and TRBJ1-2. TRBV21-1 constitutes a pseudogene. The CDR3 has 11 residues. In nucleotides, the CDR3 is TGTGCCAGCGGTGTTAACTATGGCTACACCTTC. Protein sequence: CASGVNYGYTF.

This clonotype was counted a single time. A much larger clone lies one base from this, so it may be a read error. The V gene is TRBV3-1, the J gene TRBJ1-5; tentatively, D is TRBD1 (6 bases). Germline lookup yields CDR1 LGHDT and CDR2 YNNKEL (reference sequence). The CDR3 consists of 16 residues. The CDR3 loop reads CASSQGGGGNNLPQHF. The CDR3, as DNA: TGTGCCAGCAGCCAAGGCGGCGGGGGCAACAATCTGCCCCAGCATTTT.

This clonotype has a handful of counts. The J gene is TRBJ2-7, the V gene TRBV20-1, with 10 bases that match TRBD1. This CDR3 region has 14 residues. Germline V gene data show CDR1 as DFQATT and CDR2 as SNEGSKA (reference sequence). Losses at the gene ends were 5 bases for V and 3 bases for J; bases not matched to a gene: 7. The CDR3 DNA reads TGCAGTGCTCCCAGCGGGGACAGGGGCTACGAGCAGTACTTC. As protein: CSAPSGDRGYEQYF.

This clonotype was recorded many times. The chain employs TRBV6-2 or TRBV6-3 and TRBJ1-2, with D possibly being TRBD1 (5 bases). The CDR3 loop spans 14 amino acids. The germline gives CDR1 MNHEY, CDR2 SVGEGT. The ends were cut back, 4 bases at V and 8 bases at J, with 17 bases in the middle. The CDR3 sequence is CASSSSGTRKGYTF. In DNA form, the CDR3 reads TGTGCCAGCAGTTCCAGCGGGACCAGGAAAGGCTACACCTTC.